This T cell receptor (beta chain) was recovered during a study of control samples from healthy donors and cancer patients. Profiling relied on immunoSEQ multiplex PCR, and the TCRdb table lists in-frame clones only, not all of them. The top ten clones hold approximately 1.7% of a sample with about 140,000 clones, 85% to 90% of them seen once. Germline V gene data show CDR1 as SNHLY and CDR2 as FYNNEI. The CDR3 consists of 10 residues. Trimming took off 6 bases at V and 14 bases at J, with 8 bases between the two ends. The chain couples TRBV2 to TRBJ1-6; D uncertain. This receptor was identified in a man aged 18 to 30 in good health. Sequenced material: blood. The CDR3 DNA reads TGTGCCAGCAGCTCTGGGTCCCTCCACTTT. Translated, it gives CASSSGSLHF.